The present T cell receptor (beta chain) was sequenced within a study of blood T cell repertoires in COVID-19. Study-level information: Sites across the United States, Italy and Spain contributed samples from acute and convalescent COVID-19. The cDNA or gDNA used as material had been derived from T cells, B-cell-depleted T cells, or PBMCs.

This clone was picked up a small number of times. The CDR3 covers 18 residues. V lost 0 bases and J lost 8, with 23 bases in between. Germline loops: CDR1 MNHEY, CDR2 SMNVEV (reference sequence). Methods used by the authors: Counts of nucleated cells, estimated from reference gene primer amplification, were obtained. Produced via immunoSEQ multiplex PCR; TCRdb's table is partial and in-frame only. V, J and clone size derive from that table, while D and trimming were established from the DNA sequence. The data show more than 100,000 clones, with around 86% seen just once and around 4% held by the top ten.

The sequence was obtained from a man aged 40-55 years with acute or convalescent COVID-19. V and J are TRBV27 and TRBJ2-1; no firm D call. The specimen sequenced was peripheral blood. This CDR3 reads CASSLSSSRRFRLDEQFF. CDR3 coding DNA: TGTGCCAGCAGTTTATCGAGCTCTAGGCGTTTCCGCTTAGATGAGCAGTTCTTC.